The clone carrying this T cell receptor beta chain was recorded at least ten times. This specimen belongs to a study of early T cells in non-severe SARS-CoV-2 infection. Using its own MiXCR run on the 5' RACE reads, TCRdb lists one record per CDR3 protein. The data hold around 33,000 distinct CDR3 sequences, with approximately 4.2% observed a single time. The TCR originated in an adult who was a healthcare worker with PCR-confirmed SARS-CoV-2 infection or an uninfected control (not recorded which). The sequenced material came from whole blood.

The CDR3: CASREGQSPLHF. In DNA, the CDR3 is TGTGCCAGCAGGGAGGGACAATCACCCCTCCACTTT. V is TRBV5-6 and J is TRBJ1-6, with D perhaps TRBD1 (6 bases). Trimming took 5 bases from V and 10 from J, leaving 10 bases between them. The CDR3 loop spans 12 amino acids. CDR1 is SGHDT and CDR2 is YYEEEE in the germline V gene.